This TCR beta chain stems from a study of T cells expressing NK-cell markers. Across the study: Just one sequenced donor of eight was HCMV-seronegative, while seven were seropositive.

In generating TCR beta cDNA, 5'RACE template switching with UMIs was used. TCRdb reworked the 5' RACE reads into one entry per CDR3 protein, no DNA. Across around 100,000 distinct CDR3 sequences, the top ten clones capture 15% to 20% of the sample. The CDR3 runs to 14 residues. Germline CDR1 reads DFQATT; CDR2 reads SNEGSKA (reference sequence). The TCR was taken from a woman aged 18 to 69 in good health. The material sequenced was blood T cells: a sorted CD56 or NKG2C T cell subset, CD4+ or CD8+ T cells, or bulk PBMC T cells (not recorded which). The chain joins TRBV20-1 to TRBJ2-6; TCRdb's D call of TRBD2 is untestable without DNA. The CDR3 here is CSAPAGDGANVLTF.